What follows is one T cell receptor beta chain and its context. The specificity of this receptor is unknown. The record has no base qualities; no much larger clone is one base away. These data come from a study of blood T cell repertoires in COVID-19 (dated by TCRdb to the early 2020s). As for the study more broadly: Samples from collaborators originated in the United States, Italy and Spain and spanned both the acute and convalescent phases of COVID-19. The prospective study material was composed of cDNA or gDNA derived from T cells, B-cell-depleted T cells, or PBMCs. Subjects who had been exposed to COVID-19, were actively infected with it, or had recovered from it provided the deeply sampled blood TCRbeta repertoires that made up the dataset. The repertoires were released in a freely available public database intended as a resource for research on the immune response to SARS-CoV-2. The samples were drawn from two sources: the first 160 participants of the ongoing ImmuneRACE study, and over 950 subjects contributed by 6 global collaborators. The sample metadata nearly always contained a de-identified subject ID, COVID-19 status, age in years and sex. HLA class I and class II types, where available, came from metadata supplied by the sample provider rather than from assay-based typing.

TCRbeta CDR3 regions were amplified from genomic DNA by means of the immunoSEQ Assay, a bias-controlled multiplex PCR. The study's own analysis went as follows. Within the assay, amplification of reference gene primers was used to estimate how many nucleated cells each sample contained. Sequence reads were collapsed and filtered to measure the absolute abundance of every unique TCRbeta CDR3 rearrangement. For each sample, productive Simpson clonality was calculated by taking the square root of Simpson's diversity index across productive rearrangements. TCRdb stores this immuneACCESS table with in-frame sequences only. Part of the clones is absent; in the studies checked, under half of the shortfall reflects unresolved V genes, and no reason is known for the rest. Clonal size and the V and J genes are those of that table, whereas D and trimming came from the DNA. In this sample the table shows 120,000 to 150,000 clones, around three quarters of which occur a single time. Of the sample, roughly 15% falls within the top ten clones.

Each collaborating institution followed its own protocols to collect whole blood in K2EDTA tubes. For TCRbeta analysis, collaborator samples were shipped as frozen whole blood, as isolated PBMCs, or as DNA extracted from either sample type. CDR1 and CDR2, looked up from the germline V gene, are MNHNS and SASEGT. Taken from cysteine to phenylalanine, the CDR3 has 14 residues. The read is trimmed to its CDR3 DNA, 42 bases read in frame from base 1. V sheds 3 bases and J sheds 4 bases, leaving 9 bases between their ends. Paper-wide results and their limitations: How much clinical and demographic metadata was included differed by source and by participant, and the metadata was provided uncurated.

This receptor was taken from a man aged 45-65 years with acute or convalescent COVID-19. Input material: peripheral blood. The chain joins TRBV6-1 to TRBJ1-4; the D gene identity is not certain. Read as DNA, the sequence is TGTGCCAGCAGTGAGTCCGGGGATAATGAAAAACTGTTTTTT. It specifies CASSESGDNEKLFF.